This T cell receptor (beta chain) was identified during a study of blood T cells in healthy people across ages. Germline CDR1 DFQATT, CDR2 SNEGSKA (reference sequence). With 3 bases clipped from V and 0 bases from J, the junction kept 4 bases outside the gene matches. This CDR3 has 15 residues. Each sample had at least 6 million PBMCs isolated. For the second PCR, which ran for about 7 to 11 cycles, a sample-barcoded 5' primer and a J-beta primer mix were used. From the 5' RACE reads, TCRdb called clonotypes with MiXCR, one entry per CDR3 protein. The sample includes roughly 2 million distinct CDR3 sequences, roughly 49% seen only once; the top ten take 2.1%.

This TCR derives from a woman aged 40 to 50 in good health. Sequences were obtained from blood. V usage is TRBV20-1 and J usage is TRBJ1-5, with 8 bases matching TRBD1. CDR3 in DNA: TGCAGTGCTAGTTTGGACAGGGTTAGCAATCAGCCCCAGCATTTT. Its protein is CSASLDRVSNQPQHF.